Below are 10 T cell receptor beta chains sequenced from a single sample in a study of T cell responses to AZD1222 COVID-19 vaccine. Assay used: immunoSEQ multiplex PCR; TCRdb lists only in-frame clones, some missing. The sample includes roughly 110,000 clones, around 90% seen only once; the top ten take about 6.8%. The sample was peripheral blood, taken 28 days after the second AZD1222 dose. The receptors shown here come from an adult who received the AZD1222 COVID-19 vaccine.

The chain joins TRBV4-1 to TRBJ1-1; 12 bases fit TRBD1. The V gene end was trimmed by 3 bases and the J gene end by 4 bases; junction bases not matched to a gene: 3. The CDR3 has 15 amino acids. The germline gives CDR1 MGHRA, CDR2 YSYEKL. CDR3 sequence (DNA): TGCGCCAGCAGCCAGGGACAGGGGGCGGGCACTGAAGCTTTCTTT. Translating gives CASSQGQGAGTEAFF.

V gene TRBV27 combines with J gene TRBJ2-1; 7 positions match TRBD2. Germline V CDR1 and CDR2: MNHEY, SMNVEV (reference sequence). The CDR3 loop spans 17 amino acids. With 7 bases clipped from V and 3 bases from J, the junction kept 15 bases outside the gene matches. The DNA for the CDR3 is TGTGCCAGCACTCCCAAGCCGGGCGGGAGTTTCTACAATGAGCAGTTCTTC. Its translation is CASTPKPGGSFYNEQFF.

This chain uses TRBV28 with TRBJ1-4; 10 bases are shared with TRBD1. Germline V CDR1 and CDR2: MDHEN, SYDVKM. There are 13 residues in the CDR3. With 6 bases clipped from V and 7 bases from J, the junction kept 2 bases outside the gene matches. The CDR3 region is CASRGQGTEKLFF. The CDR3 DNA reads as TGTGCCAGCAGGGGACAGGGGACTGAAAAACTGTTTTTT.

This chain links TRBV11-2 with TRBJ1-2, with 8 bases aligning to TRBD1. J was trimmed by 7 bases and V by 6 bases; bases with no gene match: 7. Looked up from germline, CDR1 is SGHAT and CDR2 is FQNNGV. The CDR3 length is 13 residues. The CDR3 DNA follows: TGTGCCAGCAGGCGGACAGGGTTCTTTGGCTACACCTTC. Protein: CASRRTGFFGYTF. The variable domain in full, with the rest retrieved from reference TRBV11-2 and TRBJ1-2, is EAGVAQSPRYKIIEKRQSVAFWCNPISGHATLYWYQQILGQGPKLLIQFQNNGVVDDSQLPKDRFSAERLKGVDSTLKIQPAKLEDSAVYLCASRRTGFFGYTFGSGTRLTVV.

This chain links TRBV7-9 with TRBJ2-6; 7 positions match TRBD1. The CDR3 consists of 20 residues. The germline V gene encodes CDR1 SEHNR and CDR2 FQNEAQ (reference sequence). V lost 5 bases and J lost 0; bases outside the gene matches: 16. CDR3 DNA sequence: TGTGCCAGCAGCACGGCTAAGGGGGCCTTTCGTTCCTCTGGGGCCAACGTCCTGACTTTC. Translation: CASSTAKGAFRSSGANVLTF.

This chain joins TRBV28 and TRBJ1-5, with a possible D match to TRBD1 (5 bases). Trimming shortened V by 3 bases and J by 0 bases, and 12 bases separated the two germline ends. Germline-derived CDR1 and CDR2 are MDHEN and SYDVKM. The CDR3 sequence is 16 residues long. The CDR3 reads CASSFGAVFSNQPQHF. The CDR3 region has the DNA TGTGCCAGCAGTTTTGGGGCAGTTTTTAGCAATCAGCCCCAGCATTTT.

This sequence joins TRBV6-5 and TRBJ1-6; tentative D call: TRBD1 (5 bases). Germline CDR1 MNHEY, CDR2 SVGAGI. The germline V and J ends were trimmed by 10 bases and 14 bases, with 18 bases remaining between them. There are 12 residues in the CDR3. CDR3 amino acids: CAIRDGLLALHF. CDR3 bases: TGTGCCATCCGGGACGGTCTTTTGGCCCTCCACTTT.

V is TRBV3-1 (or the pseudogene TRBV3-2) and J is TRBJ1-2, with D maybe TRBD1 (6 bases). The CDR3 has 13 amino acids. V was pared by 7 bases and J by 8 bases, with 17 bases between. Germline V gene lookup returns CDR1 LGHDT and CDR2 YNNKEL (reference sequence). The CDR3 region has the DNA TGTGCCAGCACCACGAAACAGGGAAGCGGCTACACCTTC. Its protein product is CASTTKQGSGYTF.

J is TRBJ1-1 and V is TRBV3-1 (or the pseudogene TRBV3-2); perhaps TRBD1 as D (6 bases). In germline, CDR1 is LGHDT, CDR2 YNNKEL (reference sequence). The CDR3 runs 14 residues. V lost 1 base and J lost 4, with 10 bases in between. CDR3 sequence (DNA): TGTGCCAGCAGCCAAGGAACAGGGATCACTGAAGCTTTCTTT. Its translation: CASSQGTGITEAFF.

In DNA, the CDR3 is TGCGCCAGCAGCTTTGGGACGTCGGAGACCCAGTACTTC. Protein product: CASSFGTSETQYF. The chain joins TRBV5-1 to TRBJ2-5, with D perhaps assigned TRBD1 or TRBD2 (5 bases each). The CDR3 is 13 amino acids. V was shortened by 2 bases and J by 5 bases, with 10 bases between the two germline ends. Germline CDR1 and CDR2: SGHRS and YFSETQ.